This entry lists 25 T cell receptor beta chains sequenced from one sample in a study of blood T cell repertoires in COVID-19. Some clones are missing from TCRdb's copy, which holds only in-frame ones; the method was immunoSEQ multiplex PCR. The table shows approximately 290,000 clones, with 70% to 90% occurring only once. The sample taken for sequencing was peripheral blood. The receptors come from a human donor with COVID-19, enrolled during active disease. The donor label of this sample is uncertain.

This chain uses TRBV7-2 with TRBJ2-3; 11 bases are a match to TRBD2. The CDR3 sequence is 16 residues long. The germline V gene has CDR1 SGHTA and CDR2 FQGNSA. Trimming cost V 4 bases and J 6 bases; bases outside gene matches: 9. The CDR3 sequence: CASSSLSGRAWDTQYF. The CDR3 DNA is TGTGCCAGCAGCTCCCTTAGCGGGAGGGCCTGGGATACGCAGTATTTT.

The gene calls are TRBV7-2 and TRBJ2-3; a weak D match, TRBD2 (5 bases). In germline, CDR1 is SGHTA, CDR2 FQGNSA. V lost 2 bases, J lost 4 bases, and 10 bases lay in between. This CDR3 is built from 14 residues. The CDR3 DNA follows: TGTGCCAGCAGCTTAAGGGAGAGGGCAGATACGCAGTATTTT. Translating it yields CASSLRERADTQYF.

The chain recombines TRBV19 with TRBJ2-7; D is ambiguous. This CDR3 spans 13 amino acids. V dropped 6 bases and J dropped 7 bases, with 16 bases sitting between them. Germline CDR1 LNHDA, CDR2 SQIVND (reference sequence). CDR3 bases: TGTGCCAGTAGATCTACAGTCTCTGCAGAGCAGTACTTC. This gives the protein CASRSTVSAEQYF. The whole variable domain, filled in from reference TRBV19 and TRBJ2-7, reads DGGITQSPKYLFRKEGQNVTLSCEQNLNHDAMYWYRQDPGQGLRLIYYSQIVNDFQKGDIAEGYSVSREKKESFPLTVTSAQKNPTAFYLCASRSTVSAEQYFGPGTRLTVT.

The chain carries TRBV3-1 (or the pseudogene TRBV3-2) and TRBJ1-1; possibly TRBD1 for D (6 bases). CDR3 length equals 13 residues. The germline V and J ends were trimmed by 4 bases and 1 base, with 7 bases remaining between them. The V gene's germline CDR1 is LGHDT and CDR2 YNNKEL (reference sequence). CDR3 in DNA: TGTGCCAGCAGCCCCAGGGGGAACACTGAAGCTTTCTTT. Residues: CASSPRGNTEAFF.

The chain carries TRBV19 and TRBJ2-3; 9 bases line up with TRBD2. This CDR3 contains 17 residues. The J segment lost 1 base and the V segment lost 1 base, leaving 6 bases of the junction unmatched. The germline V gene has CDR1 LNHDA and CDR2 SQIVND (reference sequence). For the CDR3, the DNA is TGTGCCAGTAGTATAGTTGGTAGCGGGAGAGGCACAGATACGCAGTATTTT. This gives the protein CASSIVGSGRGTDTQYF.

The chain carries TRBV19 and TRBJ1-1; the match to TRBD1 covers 7 bases. Germline V CDR1 and CDR2: LNHDA, SQIVND (reference sequence). The CDR3 extends over 13 amino acids. Germline trimming cut 9 bases from V and 5 bases from J; bases unmatched to any gene: 9. The CDR3 region is CASSHRGGTEAFF. The CDR3 nucleotides read TGTGCCAGCTCCCACAGGGGCGGAACTGAAGCTTTCTTT.

Only a few counts were recorded for this clone. This rearrangement joins TRBV6-5 to TRBJ1-4; the match to TRBD1 covers 8 bases. This CDR3 comprises 14 residues. The germline gives CDR1 MNHEY, CDR2 SVGAGI. With 6 bases clipped from V and 6 bases from J, the junction kept 6 bases outside the gene matches. CDR3 sequence: CASRKPQGDEKLFF. CDR3 DNA: TGTGCCAGCAGAAAACCACAGGGGGATGAAAAACTGTTTTTT.

The V gene is TRBV27, the J gene TRBJ1-2; the D is unclear. In germline, CDR1 is MNHEY, CDR2 SMNVEV (reference sequence). Trimming removed 5 bases at V and 8 bases at J, with 15 bases between. The CDR3 is 13 residues long. The CDR3 is CASSASSSGGYTF. The CDR3 region has the DNA TGTGCCAGCAGTGCCTCTTCCTCGGGGGGCTACACCTTC.

This chain uses TRBV10-2 with TRBJ2-4; D is uncertain. Germline V lookup: CDR1 WSHSY, CDR2 SAAADI. V lost 6 bases, J lost 0 bases, and 12 bases lay in between. The CDR3 extends over 15 amino acids. CDR3 region: CASRDNPLAKNIQYF. CDR3 bases: TGCGCCAGCAGAGACAACCCCTTAGCCAAAAACATTCAGTACTTC.

This clone occurred once. This chain links TRBV5-1 with TRBJ2-5, with 10 bases matching TRBD1. The CDR3 runs to 16 residues. CDR1 is SGHRS, CDR2 YFSETQ, per germline. J lost 1 base, V lost 4 bases, and 7 bases had no gene match. This CDR3 reads CASSLGTGASQETQYF. The CDR3 DNA reads TGCGCCAGCAGCCTTGGGACAGGGGCCAGCCAAGAGACCCAGTACTTC.

This clone has just one count. The CDR3 here is CASSEHSKQPGGYTF. The CDR3 DNA follows: TGTGCCAGCAGTGAACATTCTAAGCAGCCGGGGGGCTACACCTTC. This rearrangement joins TRBV6-1 to TRBJ1-2; D not certain. The length of the CDR3 is 15 residues. Germline V gene sequence: CDR1 MNHNS, CDR2 SASEGT. The V end lost 2 bases, the J end lost 8 bases, and 18 bases lay between the germline ends.

This clone was recorded many times. V usage is TRBV30 and J usage is TRBJ1-3; D call uncertain. The V end lost 0 bases, the J end lost 3 bases, and 9 bases lay between the germline ends. CDR3 length: 14 residues. From germline, CDR1 is GTSNPN and CDR2 SVGIG (reference sequence). In nucleotides, the CDR3 is TGTGCCTGGAGTGTACGCAGGCTTGGAAACACCATATATTTT. As protein: CAWSVRRLGNTIYF.

The chain combines TRBV2 with TRBJ2-3; 8 bases map to TRBD2. Unmatched junction bases numbered 2, after V lost 2 bases and J lost 4 bases. Germline CDR1 reads SNHLY; CDR2 reads FYNNEI. CDR3 length: 14 amino acids. The CDR3 DNA follows: TGTGCCAGCAGTGAACTAGCGGGTTCAGATACGCAGTATTTT. Translation: CASSELAGSDTQYF.

The chain is built from TRBV7-8 and TRBJ1-5, with a tentative D call TRBD1 (5 bases). The CDR3 sequence is 17 residues long. Germline values: CDR1 SGHVS, CDR2 FQNEAQ. V lost 1 base to trimming and J lost 1 base, with 14 bases between them. The CDR3: CASSLVGGSVSNQPQHF. CDR3 bases: TGTGCCAGCAGCTTAGTCGGGGGGAGTGTAAGCAATCAGCCCCAGCATTTT.

The chain recombines TRBV27 with TRBJ2-3, with 7 bases identical to TRBD2. Germline CDR1 reads MNHEY; CDR2 reads SMNVEV (reference sequence). V lost 1 base and J lost 4; bases outside the gene matches: 8. The CDR3 runs 16 residues. The CDR3 DNA reads TGTGCCAGCAGTTTATACGCTAGCGGAGCTGCAGATACGCAGTATTTT. Protein: CASSLYASGAADTQYF.

This clone appeared a single time. This chain connects TRBV28 to TRBJ2-3; tentatively, D is TRBD2 (6 bases). V was trimmed by 2 bases and J by 4 bases, leaving 13 bases between them. The germline CDR1 and CDR2 sequences are MDHEN and SYDVKM. The CDR3 is 15 residues long. As DNA, the CDR3 is TGTGCCAGCAGTTTAATAACCGGGAGCCCAGATACGCAGTATTTT. It encodes CASSLITGSPDTQYF.

The chain couples TRBV7-6 to TRBJ2-3, with TRBD2 identical over 8 bases. The V gene's germline CDR1 is SGHVS and CDR2 FNYEAQ. Trimming removed 6 bases from V and 2 bases from J; junction bases left unmatched: 16. The CDR3 loop spans 18 amino acids. DNA for the CDR3: TGTGCCAGCAGTTTTTTAGCGGGAAGTCCCAGGACCACAGATACGCAGTATTTT. Translated, it gives CASSFLAGSPRTTDTQYF.

V gene TRBV6-4 combines with J gene TRBJ2-3, with D perhaps matching TRBD1 (5 bases). The CDR3 has 13 amino acids. V lost 10 bases to trimming and J lost 5 bases, with 16 bases between them. Germline V gene data show CDR1 as MRHNA and CDR2 as SNTAGT. The CDR3 DNA follows: TGTGCCACTGCGCCCAAGACAGAAGATACGCAGTATTTT. It codes for CATAPKTEDTQYF.

In nucleotides, the CDR3 is TGTGCCAGTAGTTCCGGGAAATTCCCCTACAATGAGCAGTTCTTC. This translates into CASSSGKFPYNEQFF. The V gene is TRBV19, the J gene TRBJ2-1, with D tentatively TRBD2 (5 bases). Germline-derived CDR1 and CDR2 are LNHDA and SQIVND (reference sequence). Trimming took off 5 bases at V and 2 bases at J, with 13 bases between the two ends. CDR3 length equals 15 residues.

The chain is built from TRBV6-1 and TRBJ2-7, with 8 bases lining up with TRBD1. With 4 bases clipped from V and 1 base from J, the junction kept 9 bases outside the gene matches. This CDR3 comprises 16 residues. Per the germline V gene, CDR1 is MNHNS and CDR2 is SASEGT. The CDR3 loop reads CASSGTGYLGSYEQYF. In DNA form, the CDR3 reads TGTGCCAGCAGTGGGACAGGGTATCTTGGTTCCTACGAGCAGTACTTC.

The chain recombines TRBV7-2 with TRBJ2-7; perhaps TRBD2 as D (6 bases). Germline V lookup: CDR1 SGHTA, CDR2 FQGNSA. The CDR3 sequence is 15 residues long. Trimming left V 5 bases short and J 2 bases short, with 16 bases between. The CDR3 sequence: CASSVELAVPYEQYF. CDR3 in DNA: TGTGCCAGCAGCGTCGAGTTAGCGGTGCCCTACGAGCAGTACTTC.

V is TRBV10-1 and J is TRBJ1-2; weak D call: TRBD1 (5 bases). The germline V gene encodes CDR1 WNHNN and CDR2 SYGVQD (reference sequence). The CDR3 covers 13 residues. Trimming shortened V by 4 bases and J by 7 bases, and 13 bases separated the two germline ends. The CDR3 nucleotides are TGCGCCAGCAGTGGACAGTTAAGTGGTGGCTACACCTTC. Encoded protein: CASSGQLSGGYTF.

V is TRBV7-2 and J is TRBJ2-7; 12 nucleotides line up with TRBD2. Germline-derived CDR1 and CDR2 are SGHTA and FQGNSA. The CDR3 has 15 amino acids. Trimming cost V 6 bases and J 6 bases; bases outside gene matches: 9. In nucleotides, the CDR3 is TGTGCCAGCAGGTGGACTAGCGGGAATCCCTTCGAGCAGTACTTC. This translates into CASRWTSGNPFEQYF.

This clone was seen a handful of times. V is TRBV9 and J is TRBJ2-1, with D possibly matching TRBD1 (5 bases). Per the germline V gene, CDR1 is SGDLS and CDR2 is YYNGEE. This CDR3 has 14 residues. The ends were cut back, 4 bases at V and 2 bases at J, with 10 bases in the middle. For the CDR3, the DNA is TGTGCCAGCAGCCCTCAGGGTACCTACAATGAGCAGTTCTTC. Protein sequence: CASSPQGTYNEQFF.

The rearrangement joins TRBV7-5 to TRBJ2-7; the listed D gene, TRBD1, was not tested against the DNA. TRBV7-5 constitutes a pseudogene. This CDR3 region has 13 residues. CDR3 in amino acids: CARRGQAYYEQYF. The DNA of the CDR3 is TGTGCCAGAAGGGGGCAGGCTTACTACGAGCAGTACTTC.